The 4 T cell receptor beta chains given below trace back to one sample, sequenced in a study of blood T cell repertoires in COVID-19. Some clones are missing from TCRdb's copy, which holds only in-frame ones; the method was immunoSEQ multiplex PCR. The profile shows about 42,000 clones, under 85% of them singletons. Material for sequencing was peripheral blood. These receptors originate from a human donor in a cohort sampled during active COVID-19.

This clone is a singleton in its sample. The chain uses TRBV2 and TRBJ1-4; 10 nucleotides match TRBD1. The CDR3 is 16 residues long. Germline-derived CDR1 and CDR2 are SNHLY and FYNNEI. J gave up 8 bases and V 2 bases, and 8 bases lay outside the gene matches. DNA for the CDR3: TGTGCCAGCAGTGAATATCGGACAGGGGGTCGGGAAAAACTGTTTTTT. Protein product: CASSEYRTGGREKLFF.

This chain uses TRBV19 with TRBJ1-1, with D tentatively TRBD1 (5 bases). This CDR3 comprises 13 residues. The germline V gene encodes CDR1 LNHDA and CDR2 SQIVND (reference sequence). V was pared by 3 bases and J by 5 bases, with 10 bases between. CDR3 in amino acids: CASSMGEGTEAFF. The CDR3 nucleotides read TGTGCCAGTAGTATGGGGGAGGGGACTGAAGCTTTCTTT. The complete variable domain, with remaining parts taken from reference TRBV19 and TRBJ1-1, reads DGGITQSPKYLFRKEGQNVTLSCEQNLNHDAMYWYRQDPGQGLRLIYYSQIVNDFQKGDIAEGYSVSREKKESFPLTVTSAQKNPTAFYLCASSMGEGTEAFFGQGTRLTVV.

This clone showed up just a few times. This chain uses TRBV6-5 with TRBJ1-5, with 9 nucleotides matching TRBD1. The CDR3 loop spans 14 amino acids. CDR1 and CDR2 (germline): MNHEY, SVGAGI. The J segment lost 7 bases and the V segment lost 8 bases, leaving 9 bases of the junction unmatched. The CDR3: CASGNPDRGQPQHF. In DNA form, the CDR3 reads TGTGCCAGCGGCAATCCGGACAGGGGACAGCCCCAGCATTTT.

This chain uses TRBV4-2 with TRBJ2-5; 9 nucleotides match TRBD2. The CDR3 spans 19 residues. V dropped 0 bases and J dropped 5; count of bases not matched to a gene: 16. CDR1 is LGHNA, CDR2 YNFKEQ, per germline. The CDR3 region is CASSQEARNSGGFRETQYF. The CDR3, as DNA: TGTGCCAGCAGCCAAGAGGCTCGGAATAGCGGGGGTTTCAGGGAGACCCAGTACTTC.